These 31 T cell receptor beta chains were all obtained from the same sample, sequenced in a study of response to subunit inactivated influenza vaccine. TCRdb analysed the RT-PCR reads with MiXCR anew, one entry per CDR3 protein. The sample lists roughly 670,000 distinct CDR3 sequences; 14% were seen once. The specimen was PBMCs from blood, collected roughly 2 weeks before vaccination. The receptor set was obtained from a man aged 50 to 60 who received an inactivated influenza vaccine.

This CDR3 is CASSANPDRVDSVYEQYF. The CDR3 DNA sequence: TGTGCCAGCAGCGCGAACCCCGACCGTGTGGACAGCGTCTACGAGCAGTACTTC. This rearrangement joins TRBV21-1 to TRBJ2-7; TRBD1, the D gene given by the table, was not confirmed from the DNA. TRBV21-1 is reported as a pseudogene. The CDR3 is 18 amino acids.

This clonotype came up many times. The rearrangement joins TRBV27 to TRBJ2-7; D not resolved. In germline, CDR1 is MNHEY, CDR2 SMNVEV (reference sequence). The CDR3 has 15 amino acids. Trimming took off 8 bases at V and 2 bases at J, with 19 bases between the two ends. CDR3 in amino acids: CASCPGLPAAYEQYF. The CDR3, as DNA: TGTGCCAGCTGCCCTGGATTGCCGGCAGCCTACGAGCAGTACTTC.

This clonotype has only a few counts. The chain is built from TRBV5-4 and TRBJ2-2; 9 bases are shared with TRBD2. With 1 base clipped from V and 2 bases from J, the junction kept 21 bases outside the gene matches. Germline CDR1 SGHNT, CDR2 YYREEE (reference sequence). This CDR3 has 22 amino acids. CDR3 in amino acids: CASSLYPWVIAGAPVNTGELFF. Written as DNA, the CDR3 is TGTGCCAGCAGCTTGTACCCCTGGGTAATAGCGGGAGCCCCAGTTAACACCGGGGAGCTGTTTTTT.

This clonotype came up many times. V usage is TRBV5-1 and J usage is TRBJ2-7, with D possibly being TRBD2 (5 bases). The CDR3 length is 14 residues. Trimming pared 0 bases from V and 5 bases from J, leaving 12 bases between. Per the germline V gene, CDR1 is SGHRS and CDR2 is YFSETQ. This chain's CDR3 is CASSLASPADEQYF. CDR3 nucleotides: TGCGCCAGCAGCTTGGCCAGTCCAGCGGACGAGCAGTACTTC.

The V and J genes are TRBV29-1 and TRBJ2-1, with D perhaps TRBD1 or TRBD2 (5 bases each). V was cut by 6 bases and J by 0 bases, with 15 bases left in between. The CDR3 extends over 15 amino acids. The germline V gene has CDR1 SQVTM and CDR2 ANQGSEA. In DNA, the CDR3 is TGCAGCGTCGCCGTGGGACGGAACTCCTACAATGAGCAGTTCTTC. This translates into CSVAVGRNSYNEQFF.

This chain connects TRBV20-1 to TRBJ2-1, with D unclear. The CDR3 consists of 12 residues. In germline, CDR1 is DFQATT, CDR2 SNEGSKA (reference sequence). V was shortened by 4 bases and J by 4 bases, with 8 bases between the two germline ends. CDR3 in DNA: TGCAGTGCTAATTGGCGGTACAATGAGCAGTTCTTC. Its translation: CSANWRYNEQFF.

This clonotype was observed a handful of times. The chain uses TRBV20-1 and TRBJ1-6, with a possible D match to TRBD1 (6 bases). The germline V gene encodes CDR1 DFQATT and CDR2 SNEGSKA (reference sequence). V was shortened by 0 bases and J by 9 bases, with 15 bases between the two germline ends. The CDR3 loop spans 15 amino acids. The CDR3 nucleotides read TGCAGTGCTAGAGATGGGGGGCAGGGGAGTTCACCCCTCCACTTT. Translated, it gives CSARDGGQGSSPLHF.

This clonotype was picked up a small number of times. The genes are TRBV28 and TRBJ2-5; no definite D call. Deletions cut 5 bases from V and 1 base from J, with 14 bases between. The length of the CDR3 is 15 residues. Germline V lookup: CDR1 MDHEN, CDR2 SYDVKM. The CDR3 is CASSPRQSVQETQYF. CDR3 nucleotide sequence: TGTGCCAGCAGTCCTAGGCAATCCGTCCAAGAGACCCAGTACTTC.

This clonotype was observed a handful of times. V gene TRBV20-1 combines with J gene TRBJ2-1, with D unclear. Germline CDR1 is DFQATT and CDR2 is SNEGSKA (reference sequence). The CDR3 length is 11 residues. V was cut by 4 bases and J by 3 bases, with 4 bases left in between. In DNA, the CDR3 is TGCAGTGCTAAGGACTACAATGAGCAGTTCTTC. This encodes CSAKDYNEQFF.

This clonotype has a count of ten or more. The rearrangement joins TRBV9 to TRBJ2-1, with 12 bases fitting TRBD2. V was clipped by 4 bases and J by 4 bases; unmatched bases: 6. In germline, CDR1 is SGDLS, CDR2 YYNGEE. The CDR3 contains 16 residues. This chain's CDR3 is CASSPRTSGTYNEQFF. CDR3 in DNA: TGTGCCAGCAGCCCGCGGACTAGCGGGACTTACAATGAGCAGTTCTTC.

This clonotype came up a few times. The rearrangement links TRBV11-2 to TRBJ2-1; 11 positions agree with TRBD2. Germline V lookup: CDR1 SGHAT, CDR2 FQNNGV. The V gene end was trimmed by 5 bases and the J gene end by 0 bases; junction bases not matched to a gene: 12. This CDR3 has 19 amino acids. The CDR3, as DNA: TGTGCCAGCAGCGTAGGATTCGGACTAGCGGGTACCTCCTACAATGAGCAGTTCTTC. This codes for CASSVGFGLAGTSYNEQFF.

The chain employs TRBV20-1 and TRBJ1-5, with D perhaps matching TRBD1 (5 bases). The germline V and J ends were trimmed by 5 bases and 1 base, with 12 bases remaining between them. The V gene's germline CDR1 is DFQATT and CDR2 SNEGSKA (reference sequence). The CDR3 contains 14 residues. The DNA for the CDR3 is TGCAGTGCTCAAAAAGAGGGGAGCAATCAGCCCCAGCATTTT. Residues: CSAQKEGSNQPQHF.

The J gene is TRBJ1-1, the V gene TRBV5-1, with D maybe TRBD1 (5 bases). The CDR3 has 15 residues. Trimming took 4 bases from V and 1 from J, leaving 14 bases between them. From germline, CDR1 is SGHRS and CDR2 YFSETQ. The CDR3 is CASSGAIGANTEAFF. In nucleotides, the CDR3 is TGCGCCAGCAGCGGGGCCATCGGGGCGAACACTGAAGCTTTCTTT.

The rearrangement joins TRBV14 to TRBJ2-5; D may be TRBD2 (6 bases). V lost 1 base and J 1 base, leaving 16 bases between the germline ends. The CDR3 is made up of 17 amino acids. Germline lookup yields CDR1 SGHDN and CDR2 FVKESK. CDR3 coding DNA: TGTGCCAGCAGCCAAGGTTGGTCGGAGGGAGTCCAAGAGACCCAGTACTTC. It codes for CASSQGWSEGVQETQYF.

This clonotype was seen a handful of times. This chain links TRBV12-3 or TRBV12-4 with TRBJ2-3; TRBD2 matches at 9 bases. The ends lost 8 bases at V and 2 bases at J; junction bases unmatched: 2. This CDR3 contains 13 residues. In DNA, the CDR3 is TGTGCCAGCCTAGCGGGGAACACAGATACGCAGTATTTT. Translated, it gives CASLAGNTDTQYF.

The CDR3 loop reads CASSDLSLITEAFF. Written as DNA, the CDR3 is TGTGCCAGCAGTGATTTGTCCCTGATCACTGAAGCTTTCTTT. The chain combines TRBV2 with TRBJ1-1; no definite D call. Trimming pared 3 bases from V and 4 bases from J, leaving 12 bases between. The CDR3 has 14 residues. The V gene's germline CDR1 is SNHLY and CDR2 FYNNEI. The full variable domain, completed using reference TRBV2 and TRBJ1-1, is EPEVTQTPSHQVTQMGQEVILRCVPISNHLYFYWYRQILGQKVEFLVSFYNNEISEKSEIFDDQFSVERPDGSNFTLKIRSTKLEDSAMYFCASSDLSLITEAFFGQGTRLTVV.

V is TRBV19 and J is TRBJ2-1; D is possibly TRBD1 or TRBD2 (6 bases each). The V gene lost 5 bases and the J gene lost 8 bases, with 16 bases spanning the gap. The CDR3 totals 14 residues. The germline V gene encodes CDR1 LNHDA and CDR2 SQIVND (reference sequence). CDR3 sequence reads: CASSPGTEGDEQFF. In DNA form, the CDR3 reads TGTGCCAGTAGTCCAGGGACGGAGGGGGATGAGCAGTTCTTC.

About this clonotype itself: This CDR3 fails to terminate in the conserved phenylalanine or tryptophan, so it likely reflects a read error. The CDR3 nucleotides are TGCGCCAGCAGCACCAGGACAGGGGGCTACGAGCAGTACTAC. The encoded protein is CASSTRTGGYEQYY. The rearrangement uses TRBV5-1 and TRBJ2-7; 10 bases fit TRBD1. The germline V gene encodes CDR1 SGHRS and CDR2 YFSETQ. The V segment lost 4 bases and the J segment 3 bases; nucleotides outside the gene matches: 4. The CDR3 consists of 14 residues.

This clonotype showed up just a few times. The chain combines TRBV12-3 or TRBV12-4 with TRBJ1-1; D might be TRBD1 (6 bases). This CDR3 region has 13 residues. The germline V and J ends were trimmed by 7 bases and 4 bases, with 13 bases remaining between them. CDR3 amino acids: CASKGQLTTEAFF. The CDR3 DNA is TGTGCCAGCAAGGGACAATTGACCACTGAAGCTTTCTTT.

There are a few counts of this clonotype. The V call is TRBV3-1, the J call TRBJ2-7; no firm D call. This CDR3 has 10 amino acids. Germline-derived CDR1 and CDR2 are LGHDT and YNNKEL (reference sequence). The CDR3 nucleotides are TGTGCAGTGGGTCGGTACGAGCAGTACTTC. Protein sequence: CAVGRYEQYF.

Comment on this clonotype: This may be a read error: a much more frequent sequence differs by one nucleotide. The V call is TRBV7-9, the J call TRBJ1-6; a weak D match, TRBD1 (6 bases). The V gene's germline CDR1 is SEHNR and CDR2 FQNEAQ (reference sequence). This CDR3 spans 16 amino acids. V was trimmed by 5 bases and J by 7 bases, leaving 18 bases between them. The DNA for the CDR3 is TGTGCCAGCAGCGGCAATTCCGGGACAAAAAATTCACCCCTCCACTTT. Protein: CASSGNSGTKNSPLHF.

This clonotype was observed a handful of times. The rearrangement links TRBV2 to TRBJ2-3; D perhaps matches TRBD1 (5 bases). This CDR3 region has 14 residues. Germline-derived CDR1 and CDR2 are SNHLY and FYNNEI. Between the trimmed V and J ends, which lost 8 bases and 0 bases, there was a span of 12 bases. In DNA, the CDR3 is TGTGCCAGCCGACAGACAGAGAGCACAGATACGCAGTATTTT. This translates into CASRQTESTDTQYF. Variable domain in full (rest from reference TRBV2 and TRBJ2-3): EPEVTQTPSHQVTQMGQEVILRCVPISNHLYFYWYRQILGQKVEFLVSFYNNEISEKSEIFDDQFSVERPDGSNFTLKIRSTKLEDSAMYFCASRQTESTDTQYFGPGTRLTVL.

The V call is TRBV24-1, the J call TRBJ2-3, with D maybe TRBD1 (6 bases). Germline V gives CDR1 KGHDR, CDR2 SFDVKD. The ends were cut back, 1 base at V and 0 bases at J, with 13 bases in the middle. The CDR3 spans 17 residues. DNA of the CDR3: TGTGCCACCAGTGATTTCCGTCGACAGGATAGCACAGATACGCAGTATTTT. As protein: CATSDFRRQDSTDTQYF.

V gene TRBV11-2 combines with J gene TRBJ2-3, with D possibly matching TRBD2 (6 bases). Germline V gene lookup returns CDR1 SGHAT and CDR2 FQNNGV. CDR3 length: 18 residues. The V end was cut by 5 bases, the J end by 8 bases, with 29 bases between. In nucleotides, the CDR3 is TGTGCCAGCAGCCCATCTTCATCCAGGCTAGCGACGGTTCTTACGCAGTATTTT. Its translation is CASSPSSSRLATVLTQYF.

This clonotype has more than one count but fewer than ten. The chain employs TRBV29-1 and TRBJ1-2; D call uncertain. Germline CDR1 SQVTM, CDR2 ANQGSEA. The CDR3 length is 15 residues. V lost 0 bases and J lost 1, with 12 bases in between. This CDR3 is CSVEDRQSFNYGYTF. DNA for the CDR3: TGCAGCGTTGAAGATAGGCAGAGTTTTAACTATGGCTACACCTTC.

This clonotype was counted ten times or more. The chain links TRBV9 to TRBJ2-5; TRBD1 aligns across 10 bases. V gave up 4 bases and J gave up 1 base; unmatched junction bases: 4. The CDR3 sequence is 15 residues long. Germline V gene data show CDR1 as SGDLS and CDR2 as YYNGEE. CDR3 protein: CASSPWDRGQETQYF. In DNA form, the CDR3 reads TGTGCCAGCAGCCCATGGGACAGGGGCCAAGAGACCCAGTACTTC. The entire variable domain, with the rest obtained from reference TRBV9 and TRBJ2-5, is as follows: DSGVTQTPKHLITATGQRVTLRCSPRSGDLSVYWYQQSLDQGLQFLIQYYNGEERAKGNILERFSAQQFPDLHSELNLSSLELGDSALYFCASSPWDRGQETQYFGPGTRLLVL.

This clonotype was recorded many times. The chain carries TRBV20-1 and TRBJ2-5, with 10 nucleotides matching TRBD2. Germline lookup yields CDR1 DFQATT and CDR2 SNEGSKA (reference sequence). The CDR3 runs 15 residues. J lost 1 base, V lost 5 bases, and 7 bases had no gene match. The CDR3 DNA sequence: TGCAGTGCTTCAGGGACTAGCGCGACCCAAGAGACCCAGTACTTC. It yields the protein CSASGTSATQETQYF.

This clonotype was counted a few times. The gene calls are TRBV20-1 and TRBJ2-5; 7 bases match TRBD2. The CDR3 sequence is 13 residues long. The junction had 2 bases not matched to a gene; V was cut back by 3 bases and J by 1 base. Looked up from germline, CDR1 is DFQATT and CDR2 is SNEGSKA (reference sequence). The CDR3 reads CSASPGGQETQYF. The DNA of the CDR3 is TGCAGTGCTAGCCCGGGGGGCCAAGAGACCCAGTACTTC.

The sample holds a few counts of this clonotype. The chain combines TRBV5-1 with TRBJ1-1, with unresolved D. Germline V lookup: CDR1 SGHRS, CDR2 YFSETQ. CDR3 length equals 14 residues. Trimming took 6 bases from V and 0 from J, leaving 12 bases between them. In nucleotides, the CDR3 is TGCGCCAGCAACCTTAGGGTAATGAACACTGAAGCTTTCTTT. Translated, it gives CASNLRVMNTEAFF.

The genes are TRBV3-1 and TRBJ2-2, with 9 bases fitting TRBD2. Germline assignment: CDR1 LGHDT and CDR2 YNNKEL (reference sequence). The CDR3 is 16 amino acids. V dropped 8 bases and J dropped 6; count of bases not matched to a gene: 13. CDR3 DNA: TGTGCCAGCTCATACCGCTCCGGGACTAGCTCCGGGGAGCTGTTTTTT. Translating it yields CASSYRSGTSSGELFF.

The CDR3: CASNGGNEQFF. CDR3 nucleotides: TGTGCCAGCAATGGCGGAAATGAGCAGTTCTTC. The V gene is TRBV12-3 or TRBV12-4, the J gene TRBJ2-1; D is uncertain. This CDR3 has 11 amino acids. The V and J ends lost 7 bases and 7 bases respectively, with 8 bases between them.